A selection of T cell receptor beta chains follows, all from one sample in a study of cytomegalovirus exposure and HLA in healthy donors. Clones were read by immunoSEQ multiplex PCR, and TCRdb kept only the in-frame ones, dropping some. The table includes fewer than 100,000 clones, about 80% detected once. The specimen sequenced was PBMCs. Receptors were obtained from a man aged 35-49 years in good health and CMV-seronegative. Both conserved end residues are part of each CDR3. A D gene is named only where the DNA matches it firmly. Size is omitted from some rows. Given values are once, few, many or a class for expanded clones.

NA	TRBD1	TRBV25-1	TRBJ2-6	CASKPQGAGGANVLTF	TGTGCCAGCAAACCTCAGGGGGCCGGTGGGGCCAACGTCCTGACTTTC
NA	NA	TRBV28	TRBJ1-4	CASSLDTGMADGGKLFF	TGTGCCAGCAGTTTGGATACCGGGATGGCCGACGGAGGAAAACTGTTTTTT
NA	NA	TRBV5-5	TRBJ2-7	CASSLAGYPYEQYF	TGTGCCAGCAGCTTGGCAGGGTATCCCTACGAGCAGTACTTC
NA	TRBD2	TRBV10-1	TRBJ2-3	CASSESRGGGDTQYF	TGCGCCAGCAGTGAGTCCCGCGGGGGGGGAGATACGCAGTATTTT
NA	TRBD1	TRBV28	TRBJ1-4	CASSPGQGSIKLFF	TGTGCCAGCAGTCCGGGACAGGGTAGTATAAAACTGTTTTTT
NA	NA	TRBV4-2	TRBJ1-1	CASSQDGFSGRNTEAFF	TGTGCCAGCAGCCAAGATGGTTTTTCAGGCAGGAACACTGAAGCTTTCTTT
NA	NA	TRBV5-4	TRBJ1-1	CASTGGGSSATEAFF	TGTGCCAGCACTGGGGGGGGGTCCTCGGCCACTGAAGCTTTCTTT
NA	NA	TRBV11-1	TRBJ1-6	CASSLRTGLNSPLHF	TGTGCCAGCAGCTTAAGAACGGGACTTAATTCACCCCTCCACTTT
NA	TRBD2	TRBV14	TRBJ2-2	CASSERPSSLAELPNTGELFF	TGTGCCAGCAGCGAAAGGCCCAGCTCTCTAGCGGAGCTACCGAACACCGGGGAGCTGTTTTTT
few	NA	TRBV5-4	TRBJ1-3	CASSLASGRGAGNTIYF	TGTGCCAGCAGCTTGGCTTCCGGCAGGGGAGCTGGAAACACCATATATTTT
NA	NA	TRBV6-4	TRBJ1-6	CASSVLPLNSPLHF	TGTGCCAGCAGTGTCCTACCACTCAATTCACCCCTCCACTTT
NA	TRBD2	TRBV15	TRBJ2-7	CATQLAGGPYEQYF	TGTGCCACCCAACTAGCGGGAGGGCCTTACGAGCAGTACTTC
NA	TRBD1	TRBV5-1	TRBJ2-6	CASSVDRALVLTF	TGCGCCAGCAGCGTGGACAGGGCGCTGGTCCTGACTTTC
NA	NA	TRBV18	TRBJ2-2	CASSPLTESNTGELFF	TGTGCCAGCTCACCACTGACAGAGTCTAACACCGGGGAGCTGTTTTTT
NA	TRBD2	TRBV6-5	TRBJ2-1	CASSSSGLVNEQFF	TGTGCCAGCAGCTCTAGCGGTCTTGTTAATGAGCAGTTCTTC
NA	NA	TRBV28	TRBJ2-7	CASRPGDYEQYF	TGTGCCAGCAGGCCGGGGGACTACGAGCAGTACTTC
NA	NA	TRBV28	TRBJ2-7	CASSLSSLGQYF	TGTGCCAGCAGTTTAAGCTCCCTCGGGCAGTACTTC